This entry describes one T cell receptor (beta chain). What it binds is not known. These data originate in a study of cytomegalovirus exposure and HLA in healthy donors. Study at large: The Caucasian-associated ancestry cluster contained 81% of the 300 to 450 genotyped donors.

The CDR3 spans 15 residues. The germline CDR1 and CDR2 sequences are MNHEY and SVGAGI. V was shortened by 8 bases and J by 0 bases, with 16 bases between the two germline ends. Regarding the study as a whole: Presence/absence analyses supposed approximately even sequencing depth among donors. TCR beta V- and J-gene trimming, according to a later analysis, was linked to a missense DCLRE1C variant.

Both 60 Vbeta primers and 13 Jbeta primers went into the PCR. Sequencing used immunoSEQ multiplex PCR; TCRdb keeps in-frame clones, though not all of them. The table records 150,000 or so clones, 70% to 80% of them present only once. The specimen was PBMCs. The source of this sequence is a man aged 25-45 years in good health and CMV-seropositive. The genes are TRBV6-5 and TRBJ1-2; D might be TRBD1 (5 bases). The CDR3 protein is CASGASSRTNYGYTF. CDR3 DNA: TGTGCCAGCGGGGCTTCGTCGCGAACTAACTATGGCTACACCTTC.